At least ten counts were recorded for the clone carrying this TCR beta chain. Its matching antigen is unknown. These data originate in a study of shared clonotypes between healthy human individuals. Overall study results and limits: Clonotype sharing across several donors was observed for roughly 5% of naive CD4 clonotypes.

Clones were sequenced by immunoSEQ multiplex PCR, and TCRdb holds only the in-frame ones, with some missing. The top ten hold roughly 1.4% of the sample, which has about a million clones, around 76% seen once. In germline, CDR1 is KGHSH, CDR2 LQKENI. The CDR3 spans 18 residues. V was shortened by 2 bases and J by 2 bases, with 19 bases between the two germline ends. The sequencing input was memory CD4+ T cells sorted from blood. Subset of the sample: CD45RA-negative fraction. V and J are TRBV18 and TRBJ1-5, with D maybe TRBD1 (6 bases). This TCR was sampled from a man between 18 and 29 years old in good health. CDR3 DNA sequence: TGTGCCAGCTCACCAGGGGACAAGGCGGTCACGGGCAATCAGCCCCAGCATTTT. As protein: CASSPGDKAVTGNQPQHF.